What follows are 14 T cell receptor beta chains derived from one specimen sequenced in a study of T cells in Graves' hyperthyroidism and ophthalmopathy. What was amplified from RNA transcripts were TCR beta CDR3 regions. HTBI primers were employed in a first-round RT-PCR of the TCR CDR3. TCRdb re-called the multiplex PCR reads with MiXCR, one entry per CDR3 protein. This repertoire shows some 550,000 distinct CDR3 sequences, approximately 15% found once; its top ten account for around 3.3%. The sequencing input was blood. These receptors all stem from a woman aged 40 to 50 with Graves' ophthalmopathy.

This clonotype was counted between two and nine times. V gene TRBV6-1 combines with J gene TRBJ1-1; D is uncertain. The CDR3 extends over 14 amino acids. Germline CDR1 and CDR2: MNHNS and SASEGT. The germline V and J ends were trimmed by 6 bases and 4 bases, with 15 bases remaining between them. The CDR3 reads CASSPGRAATEAFF. The CDR3 DNA reads TGTGCCAGCAGCCCCGGTCGGGCGGCCACTGAAGCTTTCTTT.

This clonotype has more than one count but fewer than ten. The chain is built from TRBV6-1 and TRBJ1-1; 8 bases map to TRBD1. The CDR3 has 13 amino acids. Germline trimming cut 5 bases from V and 4 bases from J; bases unmatched to any gene: 3. CDR1 is MNHNS and CDR2 is SASEGT in the germline V gene. The CDR3, as DNA: TGTGCCAGCAGTTGGCAGGGGGCCACTGAAGCTTTCTTT. The encoded protein is CASSWQGATEAFF.

With regard to this clonotype: This may come from a read error, since a much larger clone is one base off. The gene calls are TRBV30 and TRBJ1-1, with D possibly matching TRBD1 (5 bases). From germline, CDR1 is GTSNPN and CDR2 SVGIG (reference sequence). The CDR3 is 13 amino acids. CDR3 sequence: CAWIWGLNTVAFF. CDR3 nucleotide sequence: TGTGCCTGGATTTGGGGACTGAACACTGTAGCTTTCTTT.

The chain carries TRBV5-6 and TRBJ2-1; perhaps TRBD1 as D (5 bases). Trimming took off 4 bases at V and 6 bases at J, with 20 bases between the two ends. Germline values: CDR1 SGHDT, CDR2 YYEEEE. The CDR3 length is 16 residues. CDR3 bases: TGTGCCAGCAGCCTCTCCCCCAGGGAAGAACCCAATGAGCAGTTCTTC. It encodes CASSLSPREEPNEQFF.

This clonotype appeared a few times. The chain employs TRBV7-6 and TRBJ2-5; D call uncertain. Trimming took 3 bases from V and 2 from J, leaving 10 bases between them. The length of the CDR3 is 14 residues. Germline V gene data show CDR1 as SGHVS and CDR2 as FNYEAQ. CDR3 bases: TGTGCCAGCAGCTTGCGGTGGATGCAAGAGACCCAGTACTTC. It yields the protein CASSLRWMQETQYF. Full variable domain (outside the CDR3, taken from reference TRBV7-6 and TRBJ2-5): GAGVSQSPRYKVTKRGQDVALRCDPISGHVSLYWYRQALGQGPEFLTYFNYEAQQDKSGLPNDRFSAERPEGSISTLTIQRTEQRDSAMYRCASSLRWMQETQYFGPGTRLLVL.

Many counts were recorded for this clonotype. The rearrangement uses TRBV11-2 and TRBJ2-7; TRBD2 is a possible D gene (5 bases). V lost 1 base and J lost 7, with 17 bases in between. CDR1 is SGHAT, CDR2 FQNNGV, per germline. The CDR3 contains 15 residues. The chain's CDR3 is CASSLGTGTWEEQYF. The DNA of the CDR3 is TGTGCCAGCAGCTTAGGCACGGGAACGTGGGAGGAGCAGTACTTC. Together with reference TRBV11-2 and TRBJ2-7, the CDR3 gives the full variable domain: EAGVAQSPRYKIIEKRQSVAFWCNPISGHATLYWYQQILGQGPKLLIQFQNNGVVDDSQLPKDRFSAERLKGVDSTLKIQPAKLEDSAVYLCASSLGTGTWEEQYFGPGTRLTVT.

This clonotype was seen a few times. The chain combines TRBV5-1 with TRBJ1-3; 8 bases map to TRBD1. This CDR3 comprises 17 residues. Germline V gives CDR1 SGHRS, CDR2 YFSETQ. V shed 0 bases, J shed 3 bases, and the junction held 8 bases outside the gene matches. The CDR3 protein is CASSLVVQGADGNTIYF. The DNA for the CDR3 is TGCGCCAGCAGCTTGGTTGTCCAGGGGGCAGATGGAAACACCATATATTTT.

As for this clonotype: A much larger clone differs by one base, so this may be a read error. The DNA for the CDR3 is TGTGCCAGCAGTTTACTTATAAATTCGGCAGATACGCAGTATTTT. It translates to CASSLLINSADTQYF. The J gene is TRBJ2-3, the V gene TRBV12-3 or TRBV12-4; no clear D gene. With 2 bases removed from V and 4 bases from J, the gap between germline ends came to 13 bases. The CDR3 loop spans 15 amino acids.

The chain employs TRBV10-3 and TRBJ2-3; tentative D call: TRBD2 (6 bases). Trimming took off 4 bases at V and 4 bases at J, with 15 bases between the two ends. Germline-derived CDR1 and CDR2 are ENHRY and SYGVKD. The CDR3 extends over 15 amino acids. The CDR3 nucleotides read TGTGCCATCAGTGGAGGAGGTGGGGAGGCAGATACGCAGTATTTT. Its protein is CAISGGGGEADTQYF.

In this sample, this clonotype turned up many times. The gene calls are TRBV20-1 and TRBJ2-1; 8 bases are shared with TRBD2. The CDR3 extends over 14 amino acids. V dropped 3 bases and J dropped 3; count of bases not matched to a gene: 4. Germline values: CDR1 DFQATT, CDR2 SNEGSKA (reference sequence). The chain's CDR3 is CSASPAGDYNEQFF. CDR3 nucleotide sequence: TGCAGTGCTAGCCCAGCGGGAGACTACAATGAGCAGTTCTTC.

The genes are TRBV4-1 and TRBJ2-7, with 7 bases fitting TRBD1. Germline assignment: CDR1 MGHRA and CDR2 YSYEKL. Losses at the gene ends were 4 bases for V and 3 bases for J; bases not matched to a gene: 9. This CDR3 comprises 15 residues. CDR3 in DNA: TGCGCCAGCAGCCTTACCCGGGACAGCCTCTACGAGCAGTACTTC. This gives the protein CASSLTRDSLYEQYF.

This clonotype was observed once. A read error is possible here, since a much larger clone lies one base away. This chain connects TRBV2 to TRBJ2-1, with TRBD1 identical over 7 bases. CDR3 length: 19 residues. Germline CDR1 and CDR2: SNHLY and FYNNEI. The ends lost 6 bases at V and 0 bases at J; junction bases unmatched: 17. The CDR3 spells CASRSGGTVNPSSYNEQFF. CDR3 nucleotides: TGTGCCAGCAGGTCAGGGGGTACAGTCAACCCTAGCTCCTACAATGAGCAGTTCTTC.

This clonotype turned up a few times. The chain is built from TRBV4-1 and TRBJ1-6, with 8 nucleotides matching TRBD1. The ends lost 2 bases at V and 10 bases at J; junction bases unmatched: 7. Germline-derived CDR1 and CDR2 are MGHRA and YSYEKL. The CDR3 is 15 residues long. CDR3: CASSQLGQGGSPLHF. The CDR3 bases are TGCGCCAGCAGCCAACTCGGACAGGGCGGCTCACCCCTCCACTTT.

In this sample, this clonotype turned up a few times. This chain joins TRBV19 and TRBJ1-5; no clear D. The CDR3 length is 16 residues. The V and J ends lost 3 bases and 6 bases respectively, with 18 bases between them. CDR1 is LNHDA and CDR2 is SQIVND in the germline V gene (reference sequence). CDR3 residues: CASSIVGSRVGQPQHF. The CDR3 DNA reads TGTGCCAGTAGTATTGTAGGATCGCGCGTCGGTCAGCCCCAGCATTTT.